These 23 T cell receptor beta chains share one sample of origin, sequenced in a study of T cell repertoires in cytomegalovirus infection. MiXCR, applied by TCRdb to the reads, yields one record per CDR3 protein. The data contain approximately 140,000 distinct CDR3 sequences, about 10% of them singletons. The sequenced sample was PBMCs. These receptors were taken from a human donor in good health (CMV status not recorded). Some clones in this sample may be carry-over from other donors' samples.

This clonotype was seen many times. The chain combines TRBV5-1 with TRBJ1-5; 9 positions match TRBD1. The germline gives CDR1 SGHRS, CDR2 YFSETQ. The CDR3 sequence is 15 residues long. The trim removed 4 bases at V and 4 bases at J, leaving 6 bases unmatched. The chain's CDR3 is CASSQLGTGNQPQHF. In nucleotides, the CDR3 is TGCGCCAGCAGCCAGCTAGGGACAGGGAATCAGCCCCAGCATTTT.

Many counts were recorded for this clonotype. J is TRBJ2-5 and V is TRBV28; D could derive from TRBD1 or TRBD2 (6 bases each). Trimming pared 5 bases from V and 4 bases from J, leaving 23 bases between. This CDR3 has 17 amino acids. CDR1 MDHEN and CDR2 SYDVKM come from the germline V gene. CDR3 sequence: CASSPGDLVGKGETQYF. As DNA, the CDR3 is TGTGCCAGCAGTCCAGGGGACTTGGTCGGGAAAGGAGAGACCCAGTACTTC.

This clonotype has only a few counts. J is TRBJ1-2 and V is TRBV20-1; D remains unclear. Germline CDR1 reads DFQATT; CDR2 reads SNEGSKA (reference sequence). Trimming removed 0 bases from V and 0 bases from J, with 26 bases in between. The length of the CDR3 is 20 residues. Written as DNA, the CDR3 is TGCAGTGCTAGAGAATTCCATTCCGACCTTATGACCGACGCTAACTATGGCTACACCTTC. Its translation is CSAREFHSDLMTDANYGYTF.

This clonotype was found many times. The chain combines TRBV20-1 with TRBJ1-1; a weak D match, TRBD1 (5 bases). The germline V gene encodes CDR1 DFQATT and CDR2 SNEGSKA (reference sequence). This CDR3 is 13 amino acids long. V lost 6 bases and J 1 base, leaving 12 bases between the germline ends. The CDR3 DNA sequence: TGCAGTGCAAACAGGTCCCCGAACACTGAAGCTTTCTTT. It yields the protein CSANRSPNTEAFF.

In regard to this clonotype: Germline and junction disagree at one end, which may indicate a read error. The genes are TRBV28 and TRBJ1-1; D is possibly TRBD1 (6 bases). In germline, CDR1 is MDHEN, CDR2 SYDVKM. The CDR3 extends over 14 amino acids. CDR3 in DNA: TGTACCAGCAGCACAGGACAGATGAACACTGAAGCTTTCTTT. Translating it yields CTSSTGQMNTEAFF.

For this clonotype: Germline is not matched at one junction end, which may reflect a read error. This chain joins TRBV19 and TRBJ2-1, with D perhaps TRBD1 or TRBD2 (6 bases each). From germline, CDR1 is LNHDA and CDR2 SQIVND (reference sequence). There are 15 residues in the CDR3. CDR3 sequence reads: CASSFNGGSYNAQFF. The CDR3 DNA reads as TGTGCCAGTAGTTTTAACGGGGGCTCCTACAATGCGCAGTTCTTC.

The CDR3: CASSESSDVYGYTF. CDR3 nucleotide sequence: TGCGCCAGCAGTGAGTCGTCCGACGTCTATGGCTACACCTTC. This chain joins TRBV10-2 and TRBJ1-2; D gene ambiguous. Germline lookup yields CDR1 WSHSY and CDR2 SAAADI. The CDR3 totals 14 residues. V shed 0 bases and J shed 4 bases, with 9 bases lying between them.

The chain uses TRBV28 and TRBJ1-2; tentative D call: TRBD1 (6 bases). The germline V gene has CDR1 MDHEN and CDR2 SYDVKM. The CDR3 sequence is 15 residues long. V shed 4 bases and J shed 8 bases, with 20 bases lying between them. The CDR3 nucleotides are TGTGCCAGCAGTTCTTATCCGGACAGCACGGGGGGCTACACCTTC. Amino acid sequence: CASSSYPDSTGGYTF.

In this sample, this clonotype turned up many times. The chain employs TRBV7-2 and TRBJ1-2; 9 bases fit TRBD1. CDR1 is SGHTA and CDR2 is FQGNSA in the germline V gene. With 4 bases clipped from V and 4 bases from J, the junction kept 4 bases outside the gene matches. The CDR3 has 14 residues. The CDR3 sequence is CASSSGQGSYGYTF. The DNA for the CDR3 is TGTGCCAGCAGCTCAGGACAGGGGAGCTATGGCTACACCTTC.

V gene TRBV5-1 combines with J gene TRBJ2-1; tentatively, D is TRBD2 (6 bases). Trimming left V 0 bases short and J 2 bases short, with 18 bases between. The CDR3 is 18 residues long. Germline V gene sequence: CDR1 SGHRS, CDR2 YFSETQ. The CDR3 region is CASSLAGGGQGAYNEQFF. For the CDR3, the DNA is TGCGCCAGCAGCTTGGCTGGGGGAGGTCAAGGGGCCTACAATGAGCAGTTCTTC.

This clonotype was recorded at least ten times. V usage is TRBV7-8 and J usage is TRBJ1-1; possibly TRBD1 for D (5 bases). CDR3 length equals 14 residues. Trimming cost V 2 bases and J 2 bases, with 9 bases left between them. Per the germline V gene, CDR1 is SGHVS and CDR2 is FQNEAQ. The CDR3, as DNA: TGTGCCAGCAGCTTATCAGGGTCTAACACTGAAGCTTTCTTT. It codes for CASSLSGSNTEAFF.

This clonotype was seen ten or more times. The J gene is TRBJ2-1, the V gene TRBV28; a weak D match, TRBD1 (6 bases). This CDR3 is built from 12 residues. Trimming removed 8 bases at V and 4 bases at J, with 9 bases between. CDR1 and CDR2 (germline): MDHEN, SYDVKM. Here the CDR3 DNA reads TGTGCCAGCCAAGGACAGTACAATGAGCAGTTCTTC. This codes for CASQGQYNEQFF.

J is TRBJ1-2 and V is TRBV14, with D unclear. The V gene lost 0 bases and the J gene lost 7 bases, with 12 bases spanning the gap. The CDR3 is 14 amino acids. Germline CDR1 reads SGHDN; CDR2 reads FVKESK. CDR3 residues: CASSQDYSRSGYTF. In DNA form, the CDR3 reads TGTGCCAGCAGCCAAGATTATTCTAGAAGTGGCTACACCTTC.

This clonotype was seen a handful of times. The rearrangement uses TRBV2 and TRBJ2-3; 12 positions agree with TRBD2. The trim removed 5 bases at V and 0 bases at J, leaving 6 bases unmatched. Germline-derived CDR1 and CDR2 are SNHLY and FYNNEI. CDR3 size: 17 residues. This CDR3 is CASSPLTSGGSTDTQYF. For the CDR3, the DNA is TGTGCCAGCAGTCCCCTGACTAGCGGGGGTAGCACAGATACGCAGTATTTT.

This clonotype appeared many times. CDR3 in DNA: TGTGCCAGCAGCTTAAGTAAGGGGAGTTTATACAATGAGCAGTTCTTC. It encodes CASSLSKGSLYNEQFF. J is TRBJ2-1 and V is TRBV7-2; D may be TRBD1 or TRBD2 (5 bases each). Germline CDR1 is SGHTA and CDR2 is FQGNSA. CDR3 length: 16 amino acids. Trimming shortened V by 2 bases and J by 4 bases, and 15 bases separated the two germline ends.

This clonotype was found many times. The chain couples TRBV6-5 to TRBJ1-1; D unclear. Germline CDR1 and CDR2: MNHEY and SVGAGI. The CDR3 has 16 residues. Trimming took off 2 bases at V and 1 base at J, with 14 bases between the two ends. The CDR3 DNA reads as TGTGCCAGCAGTTACCTTAGGACGTCGGAGAACACTGAAGCTTTCTTT. It specifies CASSYLRTSENTEAFF.

This clonotype has ten or more counts. The rearrangement joins TRBV6-2 or TRBV6-3 to TRBJ1-1, with D possibly matching TRBD1 (5 bases). V gave up 7 bases and J gave up 5 bases, with 14 bases separating them. Germline values: CDR1 MNHEY, CDR2 SVGEGT. CDR3 length equals 13 residues. The DNA of the CDR3 is TGTGCCAGCATCGAATCCGGGGGGACTGAAGCTTTCTTT. This gives the protein CASIESGGTEAFF.

The chain links TRBV2 to TRBJ1-2, with D uncertain. Germline CDR1 SNHLY, CDR2 FYNNEI. CDR3 size: 13 residues. V was pared by 3 bases and J by 4 bases, with 9 bases between. DNA for the CDR3: TGTGCCAGCAGTGACTCACTCCCCTATGGCTACACCTTC. Its translation: CASSDSLPYGYTF.

This clonotype was observed at least ten times. J is TRBJ1-6 and V is TRBV11-2, with TRBD1 identical over 7 bases. CDR1 and CDR2 (germline): SGHAT, FQNNGV. The V and J ends lost 4 bases and 7 bases, in that order; junction bases with no gene match: 4. The CDR3 totals 14 residues. The CDR3 region is CASSSGQLNSPLHF. In nucleotides, the CDR3 is TGTGCCAGCAGCTCGGGACAGTTAAATTCACCCCTCCACTTT.

This clonotype was counted many times. The genes are TRBV7-9 and TRBJ1-5; perhaps TRBD1 as D (6 bases). Trimming stripped 5 bases from V and 4 bases from J, with 12 bases between. The CDR3 runs to 14 residues. Germline loops: CDR1 SEHNR, CDR2 FQNEAQ (reference sequence). In nucleotides, the CDR3 is TGTGCCAGCAGCCGGGGTCAGGGGAATCAGCCCCAGCATTTT. Amino acid sequence: CASSRGQGNQPQHF.

This clonotype was recorded at least ten times. V and J are TRBV20-1 and TRBJ2-5; D not resolved. This CDR3 contains 12 residues. V dropped 6 bases and J dropped 2 bases, with 10 bases sitting between them. The V gene's germline CDR1 is DFQATT and CDR2 SNEGSKA (reference sequence). CDR3 coding DNA: TGCAGTGCAAACGGGCCACAAGAGACCCAGTACTTC. Translated, it gives CSANGPQETQYF.

This clonotype came up many times. The CDR3 sequence is CASSQGAVEGRSPLHF. CDR3 DNA: TGTGCCAGCAGCCAGGGGGCAGTGGAGGGACGCTCACCCCTCCACTTT. This rearrangement joins TRBV7-2 to TRBJ1-6; 8 nucleotides line up with TRBD1. This CDR3 is 16 amino acids long. Germline V gives CDR1 SGHTA, CDR2 FQGNSA. V shed 5 bases and J 10 bases; nucleotides not matched to a gene: 13.

This clonotype was picked up many times. The V call is TRBV12-3 or TRBV12-4, the J call TRBJ1-1; possibly TRBD1 for D (6 bases). Trimming removed 5 bases from V and 3 bases from J, with 10 bases in between. The CDR3 totals 13 residues. CDR3 protein: CASSQDSYTEAFF. CDR3 in DNA: TGTGCCAGCAGTCAGGACAGTTACACTGAAGCTTTCTTT.